This TCR beta chain was sequenced during a study of shared clonotypes between healthy human individuals. Regarding the study as a whole: Clonotypes that were shared across four donors made up 4% to 6% of naive CD4 clonotypes. The expectation was that sequencing depth would affect clonotype sharing among donors.

This clone has more than one count but fewer than ten. The antigen is not known. Adult Caucasians living in Nashville, Tennessee made up all of the donors. Germline V CDR1 and CDR2: LNHDA, SQIVND (reference sequence). The CDR3 is 14 amino acids. V lost 3 bases to trimming and J lost 4 bases; unmatched junction nucleotides: 5. Sequencing used immunoSEQ multiplex PCR; TCRdb keeps in-frame clones, though not all of them. The data show almost 750,000 clones, about two thirds seen once. This rearrangement joins TRBV19 to TRBJ1-2, with 7 bases matching TRBD1. This clonotype originated in a woman in her twenties or thirties in good health. The sequenced sample consisted of memory CD4+ T cells sorted from blood. This sample's subset: CD45RA-negative fraction. The CDR3 DNA is TGTGCCAGTAGTATCACAGGGGTAACCTATGGCTACACCTTC. Its protein product is CASSITGVTYGYTF.